This T cell receptor (beta chain) was sequenced for a study of shared clonotypes between healthy human individuals. Study details: Contributing individuals were a couple of females and a few males aged 18 to 49.

Regarding the study as a whole: Across a few donors, naive CD4 shared roughly 5%, naive CD8 about 3.2%, memory CD4 about 2.4%, memory CD8 roughly 0.37%.

Naive CD8 isolation took CD45RO-negative cells positively selected for CCR7 and excluded terminally differentiated effector memory CD45RA+ cells. Genomic DNA of every subset was divided equally among multiple immunoSEQ plates. DNA at approximately 200 ng, approximately 30,000 T cell genomes, went into sorted-subset replicate PCRs. The repertoire was sequenced with immunoSEQ multiplex PCR; TCRdb's copy has only in-frame clones and lacks some. The sample lists around 2,000,000 clones; just over 90% were seen once. A note on this clone: Its antigen is undetermined.

The V gene lost 3 bases and the J gene lost 2 bases, with 11 bases spanning the gap. The CDR3 runs 15 residues. The germline CDR1 and CDR2 sequences are MNHEY and SMNVEV (reference sequence). The chain combines TRBV27 with TRBJ1-5; D is unclear. This receptor was taken from a man aged 18-30 years in good health. Some clones in this sample may be carry-over from other donors' samples. The sequenced sample consisted of naive CD8+ T cells from PBMCs. CDR3 residues: CASSLGSFGNQPQHF. The CDR3 nucleotides are TGTGCCAGCAGTTTGGGGTCTTTTGGCAATCAGCCCCAGCATTTT.